This entry is about one T cell receptor (beta chain). Its antigen is as yet unknown. After 5'RACE with constant-segment primers, TCR alpha and TCR beta cDNA libraries carrying sample barcodes and UMIs were obtained. Using its own MiXCR run on the 5' RACE reads, TCRdb lists one record per CDR3 protein. Among around 370,000 distinct CDR3 sequences listed, around 20% were seen once. The data stem from a study of T-cell memory formation after mild COVID-19. Across the whole study: TCR clustering was largely donor specific.

Study-level points and caveats: Cross-reactive memory apparently joined, as some responding clones appeared in pre-infection memory. Contracting CD4+ clones sat mainly in CM and EM; CD8+ in EMRA.

Germline V gene lookup returns CDR1 SEHNR and CDR2 FQNEAQ (reference sequence). CDR3 length: 15 amino acids. Between the trimmed V and J ends, which lost 4 bases and 2 bases, there was a span of 14 bases. This clonotype originated in an adult woman who had mild COVID-19 (a few samples of this study predate the infection). Cell type and time point are not known. Sample: PBMCs or a T cell subset sorted from them (not recorded which). V is TRBV7-9 and J is TRBJ2-5; D possibly corresponds to TRBD2 (5 bases). DNA of the CDR3: TGTGCCAGCAGCTCGGACTTTTATCTACAAGAGACCCAGTACTTC. This encodes CASSSDFYLQETQYF.